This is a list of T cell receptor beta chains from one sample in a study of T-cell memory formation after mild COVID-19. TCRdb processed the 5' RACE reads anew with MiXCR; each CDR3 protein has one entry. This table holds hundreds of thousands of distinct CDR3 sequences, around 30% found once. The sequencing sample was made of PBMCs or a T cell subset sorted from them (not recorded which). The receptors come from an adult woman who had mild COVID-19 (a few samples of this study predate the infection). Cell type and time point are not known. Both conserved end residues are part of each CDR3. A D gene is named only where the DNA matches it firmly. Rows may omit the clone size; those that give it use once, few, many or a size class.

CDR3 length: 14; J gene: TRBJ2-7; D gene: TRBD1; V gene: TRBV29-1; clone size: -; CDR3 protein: CSVVRGQGSYEQYF; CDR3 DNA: TGCAGCGTGGTTAGGGGACAGGGGTCTTACGAGCAGTACTTC
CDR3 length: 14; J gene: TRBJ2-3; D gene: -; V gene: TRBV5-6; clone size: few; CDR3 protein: CASSLITFSDTQYF; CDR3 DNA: TGTGCCAGCAGCCTTATCACATTTTCGGATACGCAGTATTTT
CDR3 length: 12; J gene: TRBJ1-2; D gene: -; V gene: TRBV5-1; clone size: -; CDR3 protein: CASSPYSNGYTF; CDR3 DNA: TGCGCCAGCAGCCCATACAGTAATGGCTACACCTTC
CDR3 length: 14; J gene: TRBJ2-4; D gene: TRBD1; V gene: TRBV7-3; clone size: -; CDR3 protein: CASSLSGTVNIQYF; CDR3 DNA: TGTGCCAGCAGCCTTTCCGGGACAGTAAACATTCAGTACTTC
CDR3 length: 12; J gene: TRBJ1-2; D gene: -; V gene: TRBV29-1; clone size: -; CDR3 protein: CSVDAGSDGYTF; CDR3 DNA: TGCAGCGTTGATGCGGGGAGCGATGGCTACACCTTC
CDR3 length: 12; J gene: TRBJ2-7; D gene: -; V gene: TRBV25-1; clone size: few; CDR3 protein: CASSEYGDEQYF; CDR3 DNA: TGTGCCAGCAGTGAGTACGGGGACGAGCAGTACTTC
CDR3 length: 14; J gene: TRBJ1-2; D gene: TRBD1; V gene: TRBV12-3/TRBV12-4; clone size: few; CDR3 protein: CASTLDRVGYGYTF; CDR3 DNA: TGTGCCAGCACCCTGGACAGGGTCGGCTATGGCTACACCTTC
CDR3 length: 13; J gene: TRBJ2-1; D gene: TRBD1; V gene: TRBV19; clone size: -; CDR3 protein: CASSTGTGTEQFF; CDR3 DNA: TGTGCCAGTAGTACCGGGACAGGGACTGAGCAGTTCTTC
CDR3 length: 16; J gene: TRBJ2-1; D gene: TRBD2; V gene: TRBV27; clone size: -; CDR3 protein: CASSPRLAGLHNEQFF; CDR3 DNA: TGTGCCAGCAGTCCCAGACTAGCGGGACTACACAATGAGCAGTTCTTC
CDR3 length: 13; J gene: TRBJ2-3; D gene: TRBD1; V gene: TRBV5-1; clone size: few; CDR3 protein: CASSDRGTDTQYF; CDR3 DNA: TGCGCCAGCTCGGACAGGGGGACAGATACGCAGTATTTT
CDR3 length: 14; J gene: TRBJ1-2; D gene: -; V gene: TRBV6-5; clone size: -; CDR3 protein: CASSFYGTNYGYTF; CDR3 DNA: TGTGCCAGCAGTTTTTACGGAACTAACTATGGCTACACCTTC
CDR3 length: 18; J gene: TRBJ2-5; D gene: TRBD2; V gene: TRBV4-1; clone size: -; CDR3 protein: CASSQGLAGSPLGETQYF; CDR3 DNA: TGCGCCAGCAGCCAAGGACTAGCGGGGTCCCCCTTGGGAGAGACCCAGTACTTC
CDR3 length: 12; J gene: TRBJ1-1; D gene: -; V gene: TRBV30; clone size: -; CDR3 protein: CAWSVTGTEAFF; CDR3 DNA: TGTGCCTGGAGCGTTACGGGCACTGAAGCTTTCTTT
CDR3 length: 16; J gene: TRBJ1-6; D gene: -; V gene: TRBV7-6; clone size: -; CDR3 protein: CASTENLGGPVSPLHF; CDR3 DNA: TGTGCCAGCACCGAAAATTTGGGGGGGCCGGTTTCACCCCTCCACTTT
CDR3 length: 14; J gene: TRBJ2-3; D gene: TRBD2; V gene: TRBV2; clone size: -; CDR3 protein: CASSAGLSTDTQYF; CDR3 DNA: TGTGCCAGCAGTGCGGGACTAAGCACAGATACGCAGTATTTT
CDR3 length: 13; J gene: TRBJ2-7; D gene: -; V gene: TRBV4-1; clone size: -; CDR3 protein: CASSQDSDYEQYF; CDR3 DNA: TGCGCCAGCAGCCAAGATTCAGATTACGAGCAGTACTTC
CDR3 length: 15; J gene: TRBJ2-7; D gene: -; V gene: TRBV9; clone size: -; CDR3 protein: CASSGGHSSSYEQYF; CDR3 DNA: TGTGCCAGCAGCGGGGGACACTCTAGCTCCTACGAGCAGTACTTC
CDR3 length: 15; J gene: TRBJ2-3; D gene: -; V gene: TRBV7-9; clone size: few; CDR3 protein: CASSSLTRGFDTQYF; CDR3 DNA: TGTGCCAGCAGCTCTTTGACCCGGGGCTTCGATACGCAGTATTTT
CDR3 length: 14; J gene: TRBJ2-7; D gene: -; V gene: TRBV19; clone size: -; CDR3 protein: CARSIKFVAYEQYF; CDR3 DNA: TGTGCCAGGAGTATAAAGTTCGTGGCCTACGAGCAGTACTTC
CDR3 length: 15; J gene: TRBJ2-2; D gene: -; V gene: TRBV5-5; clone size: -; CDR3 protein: CASSYGQYFTGELFF; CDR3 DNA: TGTGCCAGCAGCTACGGACAGTACTTTACCGGGGAGCTGTTTTTT
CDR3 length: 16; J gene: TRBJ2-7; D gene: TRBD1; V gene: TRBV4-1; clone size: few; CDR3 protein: CASSHSPGQGNYEQYF; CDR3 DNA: TGCGCCAGCAGCCACTCACCGGGACAGGGAAACTACGAGCAGTACTTC
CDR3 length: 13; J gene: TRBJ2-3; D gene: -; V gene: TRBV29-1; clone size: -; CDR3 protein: CSVGETSTDTQYF; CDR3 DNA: TGCAGCGTTGGCGAGACCAGCACAGATACGCAGTATTTT
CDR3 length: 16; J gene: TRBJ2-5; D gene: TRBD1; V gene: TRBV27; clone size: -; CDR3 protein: CASSLSGQGFVETQYF; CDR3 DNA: TGTGCCAGCAGTTTATCGGGACAGGGTTTTGTAGAGACCCAGTACTTC
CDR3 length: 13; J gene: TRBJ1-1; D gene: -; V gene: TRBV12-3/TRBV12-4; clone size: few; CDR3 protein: CASSIKRNTEAFF; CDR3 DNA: TGTGCCAGCAGTATTAAGCGGAACACTGAAGCTTTCTTT
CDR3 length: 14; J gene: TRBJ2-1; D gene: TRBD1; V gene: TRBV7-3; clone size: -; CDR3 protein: CASSLRGQGNEQFF; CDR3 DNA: TGTGCCAGCAGCTTAAGGGGACAGGGTAATGAGCAGTTCTTC
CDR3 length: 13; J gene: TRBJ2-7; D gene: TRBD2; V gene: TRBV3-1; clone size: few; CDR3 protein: CASSQTSGREQYF; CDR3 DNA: TGTGCCAGCAGCCAGACTAGCGGACGGGAGCAGTACTTC
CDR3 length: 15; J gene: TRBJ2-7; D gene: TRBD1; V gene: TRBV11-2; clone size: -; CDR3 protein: CASSLDRVDYYEQYF; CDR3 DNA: TGTGCCAGCAGCCTTGACAGGGTCGATTATTACGAGCAGTACTTC
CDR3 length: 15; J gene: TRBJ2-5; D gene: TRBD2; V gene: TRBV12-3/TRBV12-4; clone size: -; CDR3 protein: CASSSYLAGVETQYF; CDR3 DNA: TGTGCCAGCAGTTCCTATCTAGCGGGAGTAGAGACCCAGTACTTC
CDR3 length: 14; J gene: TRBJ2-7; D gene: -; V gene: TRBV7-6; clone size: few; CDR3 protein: CASSVGQRDYEQYF; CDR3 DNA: TGTGCCAGCAGCGTAGGACAACGGGACTACGAGCAGTACTTC
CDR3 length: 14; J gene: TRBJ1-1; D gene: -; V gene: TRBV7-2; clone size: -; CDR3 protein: CASSAEQDLLKAFF; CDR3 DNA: TGTGCCAGCAGCGCCGAGCAAGACCTGCTTAAAGCTTTCTTT
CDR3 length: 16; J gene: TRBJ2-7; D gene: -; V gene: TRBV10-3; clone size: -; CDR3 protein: CAISEILGTVSYEQYF; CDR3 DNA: TGTGCCATCAGTGAAATCCTCGGGACTGTGTCCTACGAGCAGTACTTC
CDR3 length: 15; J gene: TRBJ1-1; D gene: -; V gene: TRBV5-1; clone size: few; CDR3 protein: CASSLVANSNTEAFF; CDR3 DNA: TGCGCCAGCAGCTTGGTGGCAAACTCGAACACTGAAGCTTTCTTT
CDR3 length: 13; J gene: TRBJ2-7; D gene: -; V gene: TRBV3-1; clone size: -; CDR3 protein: CASSQSQVHEQYF; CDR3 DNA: TGTGCCAGCAGCCAGTCTCAGGTCCACGAGCAGTACTTC
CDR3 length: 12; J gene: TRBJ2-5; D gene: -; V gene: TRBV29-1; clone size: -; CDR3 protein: CSGIDREETQYF; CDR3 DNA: TGCAGCGGGATCGACAGAGAAGAGACCCAGTACTTC
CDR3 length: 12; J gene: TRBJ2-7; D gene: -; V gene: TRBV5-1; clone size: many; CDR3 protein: CASSGDSYEQYF; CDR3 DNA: TGCGCCAGCAGCGGGGATTCTTACGAGCAGTACTTC
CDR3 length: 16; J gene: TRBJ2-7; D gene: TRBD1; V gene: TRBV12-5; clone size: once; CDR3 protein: CASGRTPGQVKNEQYF; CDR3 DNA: TGTGCTAGTGGCCGAACTCCGGGACAGGTAAAAAACGAGCAGTACTTC
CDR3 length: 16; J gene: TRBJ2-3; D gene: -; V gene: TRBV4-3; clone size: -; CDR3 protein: CASSQDWTGGTDTQYF; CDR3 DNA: TGCGCCAGCAGCCAAGACTGGACGGGGGGCACAGATACGCAGTATTTT
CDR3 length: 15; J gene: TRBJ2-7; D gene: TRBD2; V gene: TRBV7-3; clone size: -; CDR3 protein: CASSPTAGVAGEQYF; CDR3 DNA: TGTGCCAGCAGCCCTACCGCGGGAGTTGCCGGCGAGCAGTACTTC
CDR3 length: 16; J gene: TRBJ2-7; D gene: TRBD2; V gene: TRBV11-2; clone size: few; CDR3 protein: CASSFPLAGLSYEQYF; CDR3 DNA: TGTGCCAGCAGCTTTCCACTAGCGGGACTCTCCTACGAGCAGTACTTC
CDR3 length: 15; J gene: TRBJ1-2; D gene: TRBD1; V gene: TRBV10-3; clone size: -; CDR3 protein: CAILRTGKVTDGYTF; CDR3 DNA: TGTGCCATTCTCCGGACAGGGAAAGTAACTGATGGCTACACCTTC
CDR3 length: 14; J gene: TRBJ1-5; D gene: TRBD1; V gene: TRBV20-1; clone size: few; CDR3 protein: CSASTGLGNQPQHF; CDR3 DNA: TGCAGTGCATCGACAGGGTTGGGCAATCAGCCCCAGCATTTT
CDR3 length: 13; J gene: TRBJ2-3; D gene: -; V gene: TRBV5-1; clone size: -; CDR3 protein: CASSSEARDTQYF; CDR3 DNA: TGCGCCAGCAGCTCGGAGGCTAGAGATACGCAGTATTTT
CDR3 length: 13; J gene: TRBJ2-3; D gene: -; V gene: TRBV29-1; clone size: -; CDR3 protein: CSVFSLGLPTQYF; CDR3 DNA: TGCAGCGTTTTCTCTTTGGGACTTCCAACGCAGTATTTT
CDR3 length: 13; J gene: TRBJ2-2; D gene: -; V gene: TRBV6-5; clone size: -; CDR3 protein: CASNLQGTGELFF; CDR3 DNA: TGTGCCAGCAATCTTCAGGGAACCGGGGAGCTGTTTTTT
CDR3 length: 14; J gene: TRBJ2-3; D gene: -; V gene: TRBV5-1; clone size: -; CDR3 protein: CASSKTQSTDTQYF; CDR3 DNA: TGCGCCAGCAGTAAGACACAGAGCACAGATACGCAGTATTTT
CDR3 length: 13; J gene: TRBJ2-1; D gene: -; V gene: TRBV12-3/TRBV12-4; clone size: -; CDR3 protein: CADAEAPWNEQFF; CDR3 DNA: TGTGCTGACGCAGAGGCACCCTGGAATGAGCAGTTCTTC
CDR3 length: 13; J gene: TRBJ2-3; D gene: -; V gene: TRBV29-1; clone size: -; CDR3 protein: CSVAVSPADTQYF; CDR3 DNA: TGCAGCGTAGCAGTATCCCCCGCAGATACGCAGTATTTT